The rows below give T cell receptor beta chains drawn from one sample of a study of cytomegalovirus exposure and HLA in healthy donors. Libraries were prepared by immunoSEQ multiplex PCR; TCRdb keeps only in-frame clonotypes and omits some of them. The sample has approximately 210,000 clones, around 79% seen once; the top ten hold nearly 0.4%. The sample comprised PBMCs. Receptor source: a male donor in good health and CMV-seropositive. Each CDR3 is given with its conserved first and last residue. The D gene is left open where the match is weak. Clone size is stated in some rows and not others, as once, few, many or a class when expanded.

j_call,d_call,clone_size,v_call,cdr3_nt,cdr3_aa
TRBJ2-3,TRBD2,-,TRBV5-1,TGCGCCAGCAGCATCAACCCACTAGCGGGCACAGATACGCAGTATTTT,CASSINPLAGTDTQYF
TRBJ1-1,-,-,TRBV13,TGTGCCAGCAGCTTAGGGGGGCAGAACACTGAAGCTTTCTTT,CASSLGGQNTEAFF
TRBJ1-1,-,-,TRBV18,TGTGCCAGCTCACCCCCAGCAGACAAAGCTTTCTTT,CASSPPADKAFF
TRBJ2-2,-,-,TRBV11-2,TGTGCCAGCAGCCGTCTCGGGGCGAACACCGGGGAGCTGTTTTTT,CASSRLGANTGELFF
TRBJ1-5,-,-,TRBV5-6,TGTGCCAGCAGCTACAGGGATTATCAGCCCCAGCATTTT,CASSYRDYQPQHF
TRBJ2-1,TRBD2,few,TRBV30,TGTGCCTGGAGTGGGGGCGCGGGAGCATCCTACAATGAGCAGTTCTTC,CAWSGGAGASYNEQFF
TRBJ2-5,-,-,TRBV7-6,TGTGCCAGCAGCCCATCGGTCTGGACCCAGTACTTC,CASSPSVWTQYF
TRBJ2-7,TRBD2,-,TRBV6-6,TGTGCCAGCAGTTACTCAACGGGACTAGCGGGACCAGAGCAGTACTTC,CASSYSTGLAGPEQYF
TRBJ1-4,-,-,TRBV10-3,TGTGCCATCAGTGAGGGAGGTAATGAAAAACTGTTTTTT,CAISEGGNEKLFF
TRBJ2-7,-,-,TRBV6-6,TGTGCCAGCAGTTACTACACAGGTCTCGAGCAGTACTTC,CASSYYTGLEQYF
TRBJ2-2,-,-,TRBV6-6,TGTGCCAGCAGTTACCCACAGGGGGGGACCGGGGAGCTGTTTTTT,CASSYPQGGTGELFF
TRBJ2-7,-,-,TRBV18,TGTGCCAGCTCGCTGGGCCGAACTCCGTCCTACGAGCAGTACTTC,CASSLGRTPSYEQYF
TRBJ1-5,TRBD1,few,TRBV28,TGTGCCGTGTCGACAGGGGCTTTTGGGAATCAGCCCCAGCATTTT,CAVSTGAFGNQPQHF
TRBJ2-1,TRBD2,-,TRBV7-3,TGTGCCAGCAGCTCGACGTTAAGCGGGGGCCTCTACAATGAGCAGTTCTTC,CASSSTLSGGLYNEQFF
TRBJ1-1,-,-,TRBV30,TGTGCCTGGAGTGTACGCGGGGGTGTAAGCACTGAAGCTTTCTTT,CAWSVRGGVSTEAFF
TRBJ1-1,TRBD1,-,TRBV5-5,TGTGCCAGCAGCTTGGGCACAGGGGGCAGGGCTATGAACACTGAAGCTTTCTTT,CASSLGTGGRAMNTEAFF
TRBJ2-3,TRBD1,-,TRBV7-2,TGTGCCAGCAGCAGGGGGCCAGATACGCAGTATTTT,CASSRGPDTQYF
TRBJ2-1,-,-,TRBV5-1,TGCGCCAGCAGCCCTTTTCAGGGGCCTCCCTACAATGAGCAGTTCTTC,CASSPFQGPPYNEQFF
TRBJ1-5,-,-,TRBV28,TGTGCCAGCAGCCGACGACAGCCGCAAATTGGCAATCAGCCCCAGCATTTT,CASSRRQPQIGNQPQHF
TRBJ2-3,TRBD2,-,TRBV5-5,TGTGCCACTAGTTCTAGCGGGGGAAACACAGATACGCAGTATTTT,CATSSSGGNTDTQYF
TRBJ2-7,TRBD1,-,TRBV4-3,TGCGCCAGCAGCCAAGAAGCCGGACAGGGGTACGAGCAGTACTTC,CASSQEAGQGYEQYF
TRBJ1-5,-,-,TRBV6-1,TGTGCCAGCAGTGGGCCAGATAATAGCAATCAGCCCCAGCATTTT,CASSGPDNSNQPQHF
TRBJ1-5,-,-,TRBV5-4,TGTGCCAGCAGCTTGCAGGGCGTTTCGAATCAGCCCCAGCATTTT,CASSLQGVSNQPQHF
TRBJ2-3,-,-,TRBV7-7,TGTGCCAGCAGCTTGGGACTCAGCACAGATACGCAGTATTTT,CASSLGLSTDTQYF
TRBJ2-5,-,-,TRBV20-1,TGCAGTGCCATGAGGGAGACCCAGTACTTC,CSAMRETQYF
TRBJ2-7,TRBD1,-,TRBV5-8,TGTGCCAGCAGCCCAGCCGGGACAGGGGCCTACGAGCAGTACTTC,CASSPAGTGAYEQYF
TRBJ2-5,TRBD2,-,TRBV2,TGTGCCAGCAGTGGGGGGACTAGCGCGGAGACCCAGTACTTC,CASSGGTSAETQYF
TRBJ1-2,-,-,TRBV9,TGTGCCAGCAGCGCCACGGGGGGGGCTAACTATGGCTACACCTTC,CASSATGGANYGYTF
TRBJ2-1,-,-,TRBV6-5,TGTGCCAGCAGGGACAGCTACAATGAGCAGTTCTTC,CASRDSYNEQFF
TRBJ2-1,-,few,TRBV18,TGTGCCAGCTCACCAACCCGGGACAATGAGCAGTTCTTC,CASSPTRDNEQFF
TRBJ2-3,-,few,TRBV5-1,TGCGCCAGCCAACCCCGAAGTCGGCGGGGGCCCATGGATACGCAGTATTTT,CASQPRSRRGPMDTQYF
TRBJ2-7,-,once,TRBV7-9,TGTGCTAGCAGCTTAACCAACAGTCTGGACGAGCAGTACTTC,CASSLTNSLDEQYF
TRBJ2-7,TRBD2,-,TRBV4-1,TGCGCCAGCAGCCATAACCCTAGCGGGATCGTCTACGAGCAGTACTTC,CASSHNPSGIVYEQYF
TRBJ2-3,-,-,TRBV5-4,TGTGCCAGCAGCTGGTGGGGGGGGCACACAGATACGCAGTATTTT,CASSWWGGHTDTQYF
TRBJ2-2,-,-,TRBV27,TGTGCCAGCAGTTTATCTCATCCGGCAGGGAGGGGGGCCGACACCGGGGAGCTGTTTTTT,CASSLSHPAGRGADTGELFF
TRBJ2-7,TRBD2,once,TRBV30,TGTGCCTGGAGGGGACTAGCGGGAGCAGGTATGCGCGAGCAGTACTTC,CAWRGLAGAGMREQYF
TRBJ2-3,-,-,TRBV4-1,TGCGCCAGCAGCCAAGAACGGAGGAGGGGCGGAGCAGATACGCAGTATTTT,CASSQERRRGGADTQYF
TRBJ1-2,-,-,TRBV10-3,TGTGCCATCAGTGAAGGGGCAACAGGCTACACCTTC,CAISEGATGYTF
TRBJ1-5,-,-,TRBV30,TGTGCCTGGAGTGTAGGACAGAGTAATCAGCCCCAGCATTTT,CAWSVGQSNQPQHF
TRBJ1-3,TRBD1,-,TRBV10-3,TGTGCCATCAGAAAGGACAGGGGACACTCTGGAAACACCATATATTTT,CAIRKDRGHSGNTIYF
TRBJ1-2,TRBD1,-,TRBV7-2,TGTGCCAGCAGATTTGACAGGGCACCTATCCGAGGCTACACCTTC,CASRFDRAPIRGYTF